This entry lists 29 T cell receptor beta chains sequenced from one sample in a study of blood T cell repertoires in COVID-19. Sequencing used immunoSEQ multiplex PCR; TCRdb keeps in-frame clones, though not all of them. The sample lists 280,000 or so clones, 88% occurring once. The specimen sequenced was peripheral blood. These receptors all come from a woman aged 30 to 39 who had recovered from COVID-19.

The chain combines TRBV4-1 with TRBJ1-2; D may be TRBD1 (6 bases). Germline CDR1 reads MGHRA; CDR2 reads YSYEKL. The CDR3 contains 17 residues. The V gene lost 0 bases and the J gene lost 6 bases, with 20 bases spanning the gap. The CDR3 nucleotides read TGCGCCAGCAGCCAAGATGTGCCCAGGGGTGAGATAGATGGCTACACCTTC. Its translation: CASSQDVPRGEIDGYTF.

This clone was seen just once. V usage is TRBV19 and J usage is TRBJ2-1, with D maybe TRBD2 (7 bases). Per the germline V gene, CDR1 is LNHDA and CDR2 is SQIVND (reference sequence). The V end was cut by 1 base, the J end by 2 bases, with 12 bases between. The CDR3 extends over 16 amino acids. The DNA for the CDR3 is TGTGCCAGTAGTATAGTTCCGGGGGGCACCTACAATGAGCAGTTCTTC. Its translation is CASSIVPGGTYNEQFF.

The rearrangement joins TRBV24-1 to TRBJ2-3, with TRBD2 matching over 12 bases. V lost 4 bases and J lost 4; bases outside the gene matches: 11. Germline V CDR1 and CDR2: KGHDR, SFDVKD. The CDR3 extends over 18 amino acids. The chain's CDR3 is CATSDPYTSGGLSDTQYF. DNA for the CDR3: TGTGCCACCAGTGACCCCTATACTAGCGGGGGGTTGTCAGATACGCAGTATTTT.

The CDR3 DNA reads TGTGCCAGTAGTACAGGATATAATTCACCCCTCCACTTT. Protein product: CASSTGYNSPLHF. This chain joins TRBV19 and TRBJ1-6; no firm D call. Per the germline V gene, CDR1 is LNHDA and CDR2 is SQIVND (reference sequence). The CDR3 loop spans 13 amino acids. The ends were cut back, 4 bases at V and 4 bases at J, with 5 bases in the middle.

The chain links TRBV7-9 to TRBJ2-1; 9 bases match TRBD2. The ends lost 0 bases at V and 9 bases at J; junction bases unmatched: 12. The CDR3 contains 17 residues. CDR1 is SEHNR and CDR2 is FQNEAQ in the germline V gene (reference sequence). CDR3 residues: CASSLAASGDRRGEQFF. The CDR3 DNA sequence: TGTGCCAGCAGCTTAGCGGCTAGCGGGGATAGGCGTGGTGAGCAGTTCTTC.

The CDR3 region has the DNA TGTGCCAGCAGCTTAGGAAGGGGTCTTGGGCCCTATAATTCACCCCTCCACTTT. Protein: CASSLGRGLGPYNSPLHF. The chain combines TRBV11-2 with TRBJ1-6; tentative D call: TRBD1 (5 bases). Germline V gives CDR1 SGHAT, CDR2 FQNNGV. The CDR3 has 18 residues. V shed 1 base and J shed 2 bases, with 15 bases lying between them.

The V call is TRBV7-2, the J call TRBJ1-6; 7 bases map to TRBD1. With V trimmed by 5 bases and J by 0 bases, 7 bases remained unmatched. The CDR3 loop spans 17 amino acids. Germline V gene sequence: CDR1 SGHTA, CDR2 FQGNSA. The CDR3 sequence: CASSPTRTGSYNSPLHF. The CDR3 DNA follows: TGTGCCAGCAGCCCCACCCGGACAGGCTCCTATAATTCACCCCTCCACTTT.

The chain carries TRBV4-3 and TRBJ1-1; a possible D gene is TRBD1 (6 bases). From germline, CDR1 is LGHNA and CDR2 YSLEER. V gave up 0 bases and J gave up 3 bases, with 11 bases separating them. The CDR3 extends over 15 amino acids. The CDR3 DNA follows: TGCGCCAGCAGCCAAGAGACAGGCCGGCACACTGAAGCTTTCTTT. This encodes CASSQETGRHTEAFF.

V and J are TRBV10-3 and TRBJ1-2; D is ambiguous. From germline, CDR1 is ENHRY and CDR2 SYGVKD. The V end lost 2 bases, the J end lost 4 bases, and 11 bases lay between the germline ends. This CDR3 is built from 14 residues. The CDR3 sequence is CAISEPGKFYGYTF. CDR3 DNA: TGTGCCATCAGTGAGCCCGGGAAATTCTATGGCTACACCTTC.

The CDR3 DNA reads as TGTGCCAGCAGCACACAGGGGACCGCCTATGGCTACACCTTC. Amino acid sequence: CASSTQGTAYGYTF. The chain uses TRBV7-8 and TRBJ1-2, with 7 bases aligning to TRBD1. V was pared by 5 bases and J by 4 bases, with 7 bases of the junction left unmatched. Germline CDR1 and CDR2: SGHVS and FQNEAQ. The CDR3 spans 14 residues.

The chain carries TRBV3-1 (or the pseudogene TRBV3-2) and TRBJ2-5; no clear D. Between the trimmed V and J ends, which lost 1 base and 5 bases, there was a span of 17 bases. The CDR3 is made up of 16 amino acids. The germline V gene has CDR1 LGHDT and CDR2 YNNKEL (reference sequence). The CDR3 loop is CASSQGNPYHRETQYF. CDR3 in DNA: TGTGCCAGCAGCCAAGGAAACCCCTATCACCGGGAGACCCAGTACTTC.

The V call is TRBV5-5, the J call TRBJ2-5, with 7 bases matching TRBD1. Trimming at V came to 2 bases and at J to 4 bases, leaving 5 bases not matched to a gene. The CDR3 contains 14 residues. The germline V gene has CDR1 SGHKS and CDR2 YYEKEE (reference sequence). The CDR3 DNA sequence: TGTGCCAGCAGCTTTAAACAGGGGACAGAGACCCAGTACTTC. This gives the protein CASSFKQGTETQYF. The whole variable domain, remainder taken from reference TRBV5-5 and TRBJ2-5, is DAGVTQSPTHLIKTRGQQVTLRCSPISGHKSVSWYQQVLGQGPQFIFQYYEKEERGRGNFPDRFSARQFPNYSSELNVNALLLGDSALYLCASSFKQGTETQYFGPGTRLLVL.

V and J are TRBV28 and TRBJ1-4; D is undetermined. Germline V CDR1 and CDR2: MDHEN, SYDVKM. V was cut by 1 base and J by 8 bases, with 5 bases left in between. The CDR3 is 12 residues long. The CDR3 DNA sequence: TGTGCCAGCAGTTTATCGGGGGAAAAACTGTTTTTT. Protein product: CASSLSGEKLFF. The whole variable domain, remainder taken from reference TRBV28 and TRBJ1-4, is DVKVTQSSRYLVKRTGEKVFLECVQDMDHENMFWYRQDPGLGLRLIYFSYDVKMKEKGDIPEGYSVSREKKERFSLILESASTNQTSMYLCASSLSGEKLFFGSGTQLSVL.

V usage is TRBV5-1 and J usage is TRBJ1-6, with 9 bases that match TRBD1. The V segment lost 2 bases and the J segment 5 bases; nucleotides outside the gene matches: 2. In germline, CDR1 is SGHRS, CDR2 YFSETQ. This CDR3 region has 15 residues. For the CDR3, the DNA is TGCGCCAGCAGCTTTCGGACAGGGGATAATTCACCCCTCCACTTT. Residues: CASSFRTGDNSPLHF.

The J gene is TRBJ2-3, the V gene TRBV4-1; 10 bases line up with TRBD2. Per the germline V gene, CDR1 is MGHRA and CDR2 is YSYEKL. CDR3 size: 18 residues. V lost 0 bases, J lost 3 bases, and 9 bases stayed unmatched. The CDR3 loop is CASSQEEAGGLVTDTQYF. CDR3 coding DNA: TGCGCCAGCAGCCAAGAAGAAGCGGGGGGGCTTGTTACAGATACGCAGTATTTT.

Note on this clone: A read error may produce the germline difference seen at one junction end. CDR3 sequence: CASSQNLLGRTDW. The CDR3 region has the DNA TGTGCCAGCAGCCAAAATCTCCTCGGGCGGACAGATTGG. V usage is TRBV14 and J usage is TRBJ1-1; D is perhaps TRBD1 (6 bases). CDR1 is SGHDN, CDR2 FVKESK, per germline. The CDR3 has 13 amino acids.

The CDR3 here is CASSLESVAYGYTF. As DNA, the CDR3 is TGCGCCAGCAGCTTGGAGTCCGTAGCCTATGGCTACACCTTC. The chain is built from TRBV5-1 and TRBJ1-2; D is uncertain. Germline CDR1 and CDR2: SGHRS and YFSETQ. The ends were cut back, 0 bases at V and 4 bases at J, with 10 bases in the middle. The CDR3 loop spans 14 amino acids.

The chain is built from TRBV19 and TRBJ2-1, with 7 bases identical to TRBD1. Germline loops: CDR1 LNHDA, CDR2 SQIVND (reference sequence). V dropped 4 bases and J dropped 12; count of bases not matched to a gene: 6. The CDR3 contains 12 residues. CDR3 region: CASSNQQGWQFF. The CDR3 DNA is TGTGCCAGTAGTAACCAACAGGGGTGGCAGTTCTTC. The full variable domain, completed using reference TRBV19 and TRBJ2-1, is DGGITQSPKYLFRKEGQNVTLSCEQNLNHDAMYWYRQDPGQGLRLIYYSQIVNDFQKGDIAEGYSVSREKKESFPLTVTSAQKNPTAFYLCASSNQQGWQFFGPGTRLTVL.

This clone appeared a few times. CDR3 nucleotides: TGTGCCAGTCGAACCGACATTAGCAATCAGCCCCAGCATTTT. This codes for CASRTDISNQPQHF. This chain connects TRBV19 to TRBJ1-5; D not resolved. Trimming took off 8 bases at V and 0 bases at J, with 11 bases between the two ends. The germline CDR1 and CDR2 sequences are LNHDA and SQIVND (reference sequence). The CDR3 is 14 amino acids.

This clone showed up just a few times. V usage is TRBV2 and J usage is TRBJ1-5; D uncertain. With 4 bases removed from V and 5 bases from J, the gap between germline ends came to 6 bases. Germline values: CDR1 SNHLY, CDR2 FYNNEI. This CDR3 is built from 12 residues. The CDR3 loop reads CASSGEHQPQHF. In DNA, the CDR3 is TGTGCCAGCAGTGGGGAGCATCAGCCCCAGCATTTT.

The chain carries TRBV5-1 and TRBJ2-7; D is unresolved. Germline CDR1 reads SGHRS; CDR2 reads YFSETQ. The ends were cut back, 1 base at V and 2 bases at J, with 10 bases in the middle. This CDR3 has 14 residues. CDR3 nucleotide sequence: TGCGCCAGCAGCTTGACCCAGGTCACCTACGAGCAGTACTTC. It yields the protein CASSLTQVTYEQYF.

The chain's CDR3 is CASSLDLPGIGEAFF. The CDR3 DNA is TGTGCCAGCAGTTTAGACCTACCAGGGATCGGGGAAGCTTTCTTT. The chain joins TRBV28 to TRBJ1-1; maybe TRBD1 (5 bases). This CDR3 is built from 15 residues. Germline V gene lookup returns CDR1 MDHEN and CDR2 SYDVKM. Trimming took 2 bases from V and 8 from J, leaving 18 bases between them.

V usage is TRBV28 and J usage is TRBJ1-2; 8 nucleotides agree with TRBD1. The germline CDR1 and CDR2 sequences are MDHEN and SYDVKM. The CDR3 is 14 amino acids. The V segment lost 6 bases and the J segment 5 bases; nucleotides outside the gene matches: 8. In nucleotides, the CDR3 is TGTGCCAGCAGCCTCGGACAGGGAAGGTATGGCTACACCTTC. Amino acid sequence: CASSLGQGRYGYTF.

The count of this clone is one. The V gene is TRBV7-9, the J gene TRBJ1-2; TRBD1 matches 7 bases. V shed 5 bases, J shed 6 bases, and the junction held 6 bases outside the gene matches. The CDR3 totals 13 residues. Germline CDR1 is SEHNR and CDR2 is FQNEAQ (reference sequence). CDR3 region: CASSMTGLDGYTF. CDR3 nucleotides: TGTGCCAGCAGCATGACAGGGTTAGATGGCTACACCTTC. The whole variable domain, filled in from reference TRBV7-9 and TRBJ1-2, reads DTGVSQNPRHKITKRGQNVTFRCDPISEHNRLYWYRQTLGQGPEFLTYFQNEAQLEKSRLLSDRFSAERPKGSFSTLEIQRTEQGDSAMYLCASSMTGLDGYTFGSGTRLTVV.

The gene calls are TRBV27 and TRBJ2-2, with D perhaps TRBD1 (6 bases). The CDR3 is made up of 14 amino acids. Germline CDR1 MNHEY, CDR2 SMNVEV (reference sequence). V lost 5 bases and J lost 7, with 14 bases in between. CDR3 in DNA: TGTGCCAGCAGTGACAGGACCCTCCTCGGGGAGCTGTTTTTT. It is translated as CASSDRTLLGELFF.

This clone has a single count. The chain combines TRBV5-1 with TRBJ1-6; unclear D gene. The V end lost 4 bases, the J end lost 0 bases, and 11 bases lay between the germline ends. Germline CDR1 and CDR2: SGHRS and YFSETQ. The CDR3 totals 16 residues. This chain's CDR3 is CASSGLRLSYNSPLHF. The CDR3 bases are TGCGCCAGCAGCGGCCTTCGTCTCTCCTATAATTCACCCCTCCACTTT. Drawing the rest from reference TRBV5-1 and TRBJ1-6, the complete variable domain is KAGVTQTPRYLIKTRGQQVTLSCSPISGHRSVSWYQQTPGQGLQFLFEYFSETQRNKGNFPGRFSGRQFSNSRSEMNVSTLELGDSALYLCASSGLRLSYNSPLHFGNGTRLTVT.

The CDR3 DNA is TGTGCCAGCAGCTTGAAGGGGGCAGATACGCAGTATTTT. Amino acids: CASSLKGADTQYF. The rearrangement joins TRBV5-6 to TRBJ2-3; a possible D gene is TRBD1 (6 bases). The CDR3 is 13 amino acids. Germline loops: CDR1 SGHDT, CDR2 YYEEEE. V lost 1 base and J 4 bases, leaving 7 bases between the germline ends.

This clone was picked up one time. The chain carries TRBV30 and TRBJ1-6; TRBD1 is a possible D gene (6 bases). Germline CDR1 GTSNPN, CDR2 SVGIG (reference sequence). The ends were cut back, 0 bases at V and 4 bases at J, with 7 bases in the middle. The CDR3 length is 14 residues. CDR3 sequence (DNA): TGTGCCTGGAGTGTACAGGGTTATAATTCACCCCTCCACTTT. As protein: CAWSVQGYNSPLHF.

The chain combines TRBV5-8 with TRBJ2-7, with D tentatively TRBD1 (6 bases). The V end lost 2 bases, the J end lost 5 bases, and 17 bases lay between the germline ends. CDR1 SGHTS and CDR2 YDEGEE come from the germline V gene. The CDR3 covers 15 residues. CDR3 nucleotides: TGTGCCAGCAGCTTACCCCGGGACACGAAAAACGAGCAGTACTTC. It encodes CASSLPRDTKNEQYF.